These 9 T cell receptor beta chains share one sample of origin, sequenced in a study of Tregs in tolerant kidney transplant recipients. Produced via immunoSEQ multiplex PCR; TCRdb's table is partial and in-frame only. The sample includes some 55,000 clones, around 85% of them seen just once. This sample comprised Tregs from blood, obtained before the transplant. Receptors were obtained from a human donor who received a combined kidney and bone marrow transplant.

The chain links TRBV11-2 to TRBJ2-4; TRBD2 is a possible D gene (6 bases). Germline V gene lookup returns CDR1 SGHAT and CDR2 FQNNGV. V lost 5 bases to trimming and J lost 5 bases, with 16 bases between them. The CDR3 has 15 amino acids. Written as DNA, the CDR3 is TGTGCCAGCAGCCTAGGTTCTACGGGGGAAAACATTCAGTACTTC. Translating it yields CASSLGSTGENIQYF.

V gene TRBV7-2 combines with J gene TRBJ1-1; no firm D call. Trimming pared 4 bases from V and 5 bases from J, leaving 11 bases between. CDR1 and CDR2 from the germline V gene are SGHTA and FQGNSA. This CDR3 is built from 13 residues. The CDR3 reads CASSSTPRTEAFF. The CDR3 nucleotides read TGTGCCAGCAGCTCGACTCCCCGGACTGAAGCTTTCTTT.

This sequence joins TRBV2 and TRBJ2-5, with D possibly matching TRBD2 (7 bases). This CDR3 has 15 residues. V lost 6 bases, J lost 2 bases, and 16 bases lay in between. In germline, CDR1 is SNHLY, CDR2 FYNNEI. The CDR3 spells CASRTPGGLQETQYF. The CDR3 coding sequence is TGTGCCAGCAGAACCCCGGGGGGCCTACAAGAGACCCAGTACTTC.

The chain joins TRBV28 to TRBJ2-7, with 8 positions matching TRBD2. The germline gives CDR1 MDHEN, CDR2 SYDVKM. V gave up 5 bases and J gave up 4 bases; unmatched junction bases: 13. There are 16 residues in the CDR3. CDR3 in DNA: TGTGCCAGCAGTCCTACGTTGGGACTAGGAGATTACGAGCAGTACTTC. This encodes CASSPTLGLGDYEQYF.

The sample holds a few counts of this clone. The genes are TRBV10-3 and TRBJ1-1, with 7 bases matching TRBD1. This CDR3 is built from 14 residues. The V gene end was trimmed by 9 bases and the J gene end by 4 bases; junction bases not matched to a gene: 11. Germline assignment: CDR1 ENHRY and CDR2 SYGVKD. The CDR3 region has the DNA TGTGCCATACGGCAGGGGGGAAGAGGCACTGAAGCTTTCTTT. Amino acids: CAIRQGGRGTEAFF.

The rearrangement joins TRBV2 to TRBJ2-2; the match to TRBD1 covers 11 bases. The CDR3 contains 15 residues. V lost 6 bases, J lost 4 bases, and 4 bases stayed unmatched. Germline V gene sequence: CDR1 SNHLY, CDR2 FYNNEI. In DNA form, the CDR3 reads TGTGCCAGCAGGACCGGGACAGGGGGCACCGGGGAGCTGTTTTTT. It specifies CASRTGTGGTGELFF.

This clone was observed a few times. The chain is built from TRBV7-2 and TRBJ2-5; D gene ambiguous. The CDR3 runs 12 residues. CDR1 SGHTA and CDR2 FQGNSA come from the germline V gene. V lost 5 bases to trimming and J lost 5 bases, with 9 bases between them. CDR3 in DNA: TGTGCCAGCAGCCCCAGCCGGGAGACCCAGTACTTC. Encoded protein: CASSPSRETQYF.

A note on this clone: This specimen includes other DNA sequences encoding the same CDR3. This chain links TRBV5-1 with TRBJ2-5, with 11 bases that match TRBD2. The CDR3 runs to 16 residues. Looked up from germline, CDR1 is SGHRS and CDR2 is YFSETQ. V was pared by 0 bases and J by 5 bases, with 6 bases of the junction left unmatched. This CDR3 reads CASSLGSGGARETQYF. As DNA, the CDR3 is TGCGCCAGCAGCTTGGGTAGCGGGGGGGCCCGGGAGACCCAGTACTTC.

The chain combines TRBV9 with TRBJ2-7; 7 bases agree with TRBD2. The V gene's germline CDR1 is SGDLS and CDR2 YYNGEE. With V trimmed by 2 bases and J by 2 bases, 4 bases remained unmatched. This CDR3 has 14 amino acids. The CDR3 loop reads CASSVRDYAYEQYF. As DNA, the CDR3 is TGTGCCAGCAGCGTCCGGGACTACGCCTACGAGCAGTACTTC.